This is a list of T cell receptor beta chains from one sample in a study of shared clonotypes between healthy human individuals. TCRdb's table, derived via immunoSEQ multiplex PCR, lists solely in-frame clones and lacks some. Here the sample spans some 680,000 clones, around 78% being singletons. Sequenced input: memory CD4+ T cells sorted from blood. Every receptor here comes from a woman aged 25 to 45 in good health. The CDR3 runs from the conserved cysteine through the conserved F or W. D genes are given only for firm matches. Clone size is given for some rows only: seen once, a few or many times, or a class if the clone is expanded.

abundance: NA
d_gene: NA
j_gene: TRBJ2-2
v_gene: TRBV27
CDR3nt: TGTGCCAGCAGTTTAAATGTGGGACTGAACACCGGGGAGCTGTTTTTT
CDR3aa: CASSLNVGLNTGELFF

abundance: NA
d_gene: NA
j_gene: TRBJ1-1
v_gene: TRBV29-1
CDR3nt: TGCAGCGTCGCCGTGTCTGGTGAAGCTTTCTTT
CDR3aa: CSVAVSGEAFF

abundance: few
d_gene: NA
j_gene: TRBJ2-3
v_gene: TRBV5-4
CDR3nt: TGTGCCAGCAGCTTGGTTGGACCCCTCACAGATACGCAGTATTTT
CDR3aa: CASSLVGPLTDTQYF

abundance: few
d_gene: TRBD1
j_gene: TRBJ2-7
v_gene: TRBV29-1
CDR3nt: TGCAGCGCCAAACAGGGGGCGAGGTACGAGCAGTACTTC
CDR3aa: CSAKQGARYEQYF

abundance: NA
d_gene: NA
j_gene: TRBJ1-2
v_gene: TRBV10-2
CDR3nt: TGCGCCAGCAGCGGAGGGCCAGGGACCTATGGCTACACCTTC
CDR3aa: CASSGGPGTYGYTF

abundance: NA
d_gene: NA
j_gene: TRBJ1-4
v_gene: TRBV11-2
CDR3nt: TGTGCCAGCAGGCACCCCGGTGGGACTAATGAAAAACTGTTTTTT
CDR3aa: CASRHPGGTNEKLFF

abundance: NA
d_gene: NA
j_gene: TRBJ1-1
v_gene: TRBV15
CDR3nt: TGTGCCACCAGCAGAGTCGGGGGGCTGACTGAAGCTTTCTTT
CDR3aa: CATSRVGGLTEAFF

abundance: NA
d_gene: TRBD1
j_gene: TRBJ2-7
v_gene: TRBV6-6
CDR3nt: TGTGCCAGCCAGGAGACAGGGACGGTCGAGCAGTACTTC
CDR3aa: CASQETGTVEQYF

abundance: NA
d_gene: NA
j_gene: TRBJ2-7
v_gene: TRBV28
CDR3nt: TGTGCCAGCAGTTTTCCCGGGAGTTACTCCTACGAGCAGTACTTC
CDR3aa: CASSFPGSYSYEQYF

abundance: NA
d_gene: TRBD2
j_gene: TRBJ2-1
v_gene: TRBV5-1
CDR3nt: TGCGCCAGCAGCTTGGAGCGGGAAGTTGGCTACAATGAGCAGTTCTTC
CDR3aa: CASSLEREVGYNEQFF

abundance: NA
d_gene: TRBD1
j_gene: TRBJ1-2
v_gene: TRBV2
CDR3nt: TGTGCCACCCAGGGGGATCCCGGTGATGGCTACACCTTC
CDR3aa: CATQGDPGDGYTF

abundance: NA
d_gene: TRBD2
j_gene: TRBJ2-3
v_gene: TRBV29-1
CDR3nt: TGCAGCGTCGGGACTAGCGGGAGGGCCGAGGATACGCAGTATTTT
CDR3aa: CSVGTSGRAEDTQYF